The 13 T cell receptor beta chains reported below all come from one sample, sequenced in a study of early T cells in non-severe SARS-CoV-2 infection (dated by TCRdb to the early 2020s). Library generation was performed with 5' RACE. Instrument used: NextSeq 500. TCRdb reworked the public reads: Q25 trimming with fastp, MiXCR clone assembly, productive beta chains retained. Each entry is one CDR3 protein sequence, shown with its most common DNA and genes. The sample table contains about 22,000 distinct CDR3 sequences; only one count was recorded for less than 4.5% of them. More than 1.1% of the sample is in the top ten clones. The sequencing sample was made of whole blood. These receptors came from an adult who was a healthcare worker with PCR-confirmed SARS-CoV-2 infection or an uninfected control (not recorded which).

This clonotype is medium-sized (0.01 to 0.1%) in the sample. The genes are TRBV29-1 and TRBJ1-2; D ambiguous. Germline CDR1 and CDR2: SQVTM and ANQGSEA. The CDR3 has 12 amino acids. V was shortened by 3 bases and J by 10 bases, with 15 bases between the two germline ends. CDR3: CSVDPGPTVYTF. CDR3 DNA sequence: TGCAGCGTTGACCCGGGCCCGACCGTCTACACCTTC.

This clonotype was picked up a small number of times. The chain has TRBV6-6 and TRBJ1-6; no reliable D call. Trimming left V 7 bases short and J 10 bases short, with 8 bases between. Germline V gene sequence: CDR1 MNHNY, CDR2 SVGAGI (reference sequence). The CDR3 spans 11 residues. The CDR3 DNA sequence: TGTGCCAGCACCCTTGGGTCACCCCTCCACTTT. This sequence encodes CASTLGSPLHF.

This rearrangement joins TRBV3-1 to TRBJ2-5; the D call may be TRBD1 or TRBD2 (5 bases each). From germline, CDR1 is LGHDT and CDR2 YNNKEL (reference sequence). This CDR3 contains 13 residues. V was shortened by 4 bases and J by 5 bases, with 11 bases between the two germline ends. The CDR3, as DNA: TGTGCCAGCAGCCGCCAGGGAGTGGAGACCCAGTACTTC. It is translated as CASSRQGVETQYF.

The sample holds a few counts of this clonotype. CDR3 loop: CASSPPGGRTYEQYF. Written as DNA, the CDR3 is TGTGCCAGCAGCCCTCCGGGGGGCCGTACCTACGAGCAGTACTTC. The chain links TRBV3-1 to TRBJ2-7; a possible D gene is TRBD2 (7 bases). The V and J ends lost 4 bases and 2 bases respectively, with 15 bases between them. Germline-derived CDR1 and CDR2 are LGHDT and YNNKEL (reference sequence). This CDR3 is 15 amino acids long.

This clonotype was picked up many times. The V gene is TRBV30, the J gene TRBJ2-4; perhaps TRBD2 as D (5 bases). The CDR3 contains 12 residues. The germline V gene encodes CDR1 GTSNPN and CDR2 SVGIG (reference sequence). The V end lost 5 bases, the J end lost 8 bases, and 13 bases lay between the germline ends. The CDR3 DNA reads TGTGCCTGGGCCCGGGGATTAGACATTCAGTACTTC. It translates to CAWARGLDIQYF. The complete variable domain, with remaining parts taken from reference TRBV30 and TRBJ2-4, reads SQTIHQWPATLVQPVGSPLSLECTVEGTSNPNLYWYRQAAGRGLQLLFYSVGIGQISSEVPQNLSASRPQDRQFILSSKKLLLSDSGFYLCAWARGLDIQYFGAGTRLSVL.

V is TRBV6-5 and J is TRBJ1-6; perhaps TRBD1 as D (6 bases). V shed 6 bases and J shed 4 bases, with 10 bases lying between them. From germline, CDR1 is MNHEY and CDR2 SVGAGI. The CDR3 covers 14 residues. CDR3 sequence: CASRRTAYNSPLHF. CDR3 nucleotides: TGTGCCAGCAGGAGGACAGCTTATAATTCACCCCTCCACTTT.

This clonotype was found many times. Here the CDR3 reads CASRVGVDSGNTIYF. The CDR3 coding sequence is TGTGCCAGTCGGGTGGGTGTAGACTCTGGAAACACCATATATTTT. The gene calls are TRBV12-3 or TRBV12-4 and TRBJ1-3, with no clear D. V was shortened by 9 bases and J by 0 bases, with 15 bases between the two germline ends. The CDR3 loop spans 15 amino acids.

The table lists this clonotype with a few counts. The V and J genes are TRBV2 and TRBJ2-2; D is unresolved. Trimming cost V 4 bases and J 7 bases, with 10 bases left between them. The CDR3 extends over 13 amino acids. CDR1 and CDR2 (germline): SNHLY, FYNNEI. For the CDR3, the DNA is TGTGCCAGCAGTGTCTCGGAGAGCGGGGAGCTGTTTTTT. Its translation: CASSVSESGELFF.

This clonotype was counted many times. CDR3 loop: CASSPPGDAEAFF. The CDR3 DNA reads as TGTGCCAGCTCCCCGCCGGGGGATGCTGAAGCTTTCTTT. The V and J genes are TRBV18 and TRBJ1-1, with D perhaps TRBD1 (5 bases). Germline CDR1 KGHSH, CDR2 LQKENI. V was shortened by 6 bases and J by 6 bases, with 14 bases between the two germline ends. This CDR3 has 13 residues.

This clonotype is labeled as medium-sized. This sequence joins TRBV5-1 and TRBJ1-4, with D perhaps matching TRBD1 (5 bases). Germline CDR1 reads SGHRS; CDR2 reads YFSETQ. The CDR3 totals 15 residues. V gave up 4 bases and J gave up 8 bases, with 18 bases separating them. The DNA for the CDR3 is TGCGCCAGCAGCCCAACCCCAGGGCGTGTCGAAAAACTGTTTTTT. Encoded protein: CASSPTPGRVEKLFF.

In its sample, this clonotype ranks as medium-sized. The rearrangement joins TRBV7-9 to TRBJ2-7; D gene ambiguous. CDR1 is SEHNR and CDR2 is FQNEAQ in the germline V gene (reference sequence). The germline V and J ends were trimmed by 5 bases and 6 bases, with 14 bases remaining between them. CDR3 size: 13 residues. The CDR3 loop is CASSPDRLPEQYF. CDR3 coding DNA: TGTGCCAGCAGCCCAGACCGCCTACCCGAGCAGTACTTC.

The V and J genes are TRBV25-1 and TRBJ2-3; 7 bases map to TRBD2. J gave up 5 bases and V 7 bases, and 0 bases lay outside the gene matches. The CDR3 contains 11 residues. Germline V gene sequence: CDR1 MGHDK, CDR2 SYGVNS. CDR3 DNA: TGTGCCAGCAAGCGGGGAGATACGCAGTATTTT. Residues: CASKRGDTQYF.

The CDR3 bases are TGTGCCAGCTCACCGACACAGGGCAGCATGAACACTGAAGCTTTCTTT. Protein: CASSPTQGSMNTEAFF. The chain is built from TRBV18 and TRBJ1-1; D may be TRBD1 (6 bases). Trimming shortened V by 3 bases and J by 0 bases, and 14 bases separated the two germline ends. CDR1 is KGHSH, CDR2 LQKENI, per germline. The CDR3 length is 16 residues.